These 12 T cell receptor beta chains were sequenced from one sample in a study of a mutant IDH1 vaccine in newly diagnosed glioma. For these TCRs, the target antigens are not known. The table came from immunoSEQ multiplex PCR; TCRdb's copy has only in-frame clones and leaves some out. Seen here are more than 50,000 clones, about 89% observed once, and the top ten hold 1.5% to 2.5%. Time point described: week 11, during vaccination. Doses of 300 ug of mutant IDH1 20-mer peptide were given with topical imiquimod. The sequenced sample was PBMCs, obtained from a glioma patient whose treatment included an IDH1 peptide vaccine. The origin of the receptors is a man aged 35 to 55 with glioma.

This clone was detected only a few times. The J gene is TRBJ2-1, the V gene TRBV2, with 11 bases that match TRBD2. There are 15 residues in the CDR3. CDR1 and CDR2 from the germline V gene are SNHLY and FYNNEI. The ends lost 6 bases at V and 6 bases at J; junction bases unmatched: 7. DNA for the CDR3: TGTGCCAGCAGAATTAGCGGGAGGGCCTTCAATGAGCAGTTCTTC. Protein: CASRISGRAFNEQFF.

This clone appeared a single time. The gene calls are TRBV5-6 and TRBJ2-7, with TRBD1 matching 11 bases. Germline-derived CDR1 and CDR2 are SGHDT and YYEEEE. V was pared by 2 bases and J by 4 bases, with 11 bases of the junction left unmatched. The length of the CDR3 is 17 residues. For the CDR3, the DNA is TGTGCCAGCAGCTTCGGCTCCGGGACAGGGGGTGGATACGAGCAGTACGTC. It codes for CASSFGSGTGGGYEQYV.

The genes are TRBV18 and TRBJ1-1; 7 bases agree with TRBD1. The CDR3 covers 18 residues. V dropped 1 base and J dropped 5; count of bases not matched to a gene: 16. The germline CDR1 and CDR2 sequences are KGHSH and LQKENI. DNA for the CDR3: TGTGCCAGCTCACCACAGAGTACGGCAGGGGGTTTTGTTACTGAAGCTTTCTTT. It encodes CASSPQSTAGGFVTEAFF.

V and J are TRBV30 and TRBJ1-3; D is unresolved. The germline gives CDR1 GTSNPN, CDR2 SVGIG (reference sequence). V was pared by 1 base and J by 4 bases, with 8 bases between. This CDR3 is 13 amino acids long. CDR3 bases: TGTGCCTGGAGTGCCCGGAGCGGAAACACCATATATTTT. It is translated as CAWSARSGNTIYF.

The V call is TRBV11-2, the J call TRBJ2-7; D perhaps matches TRBD2 (6 bases). CDR3 size: 15 residues. Trimming pared 1 base from V and 7 bases from J, leaving 17 bases between. Germline assignment: CDR1 SGHAT and CDR2 FQNNGV. The CDR3 loop reads CASSLVGTPAGEQYV. The CDR3 DNA sequence: TGTGCCAGCAGCTTAGTCGGGACTCCGGCGGGTGAGCAGTACGTC.

Notes on this clone: The sample holds other DNA sequences that translate to the same CDR3. The chain is built from TRBV18 and TRBJ2-3, with 11 bases lining up with TRBD2. CDR1 is KGHSH, CDR2 LQKENI, per germline. J lost 1 base, V lost 6 bases, and 3 bases had no gene match. The CDR3 extends over 15 amino acids. The CDR3 is CASSPGLAGTDTQYF. CDR3 sequence (DNA): TGTGCCAGCTCGCCGGGACTAGCGGGCACAGATACGCAGTATTTT.

This clone was found once. This rearrangement joins TRBV6-1 to TRBJ2-7; 10 bases fit TRBD2. The CDR3 is 15 residues long. After removal of 6 bases from V and 0 bases from J, the junction contained 5 bases not matched to a gene. Germline CDR1 and CDR2: MNHNS and SASEGT. The CDR3 region is CASSPLAGSSYEQYV. As DNA, the CDR3 is TGTGCCAGCAGCCCACTAGCGGGGAGCTCCTACGAGCAGTACGTC.

V gene TRBV5-1 combines with J gene TRBJ1-2; the match to TRBD1 covers 12 bases. The junction had 8 bases not matched to a gene; V was cut back by 4 bases and J by 7 bases. The CDR3 has 15 amino acids. CDR1 SGHRS and CDR2 YFSETQ come from the germline V gene. The CDR3 loop is CASSRRDRGQSGYTF. The CDR3 DNA sequence: TGCGCCAGCAGCCGCCGGGACAGGGGGCAAAGTGGCTACACCTTC.

The chain carries TRBV4-3 and TRBJ2-1; the match to TRBD1 covers 12 bases. In germline, CDR1 is LGHNA, CDR2 YSLEER. The CDR3 extends over 16 amino acids. J lost 7 bases, V lost 0 bases, and 4 bases had no gene match. The CDR3 region is CASSQDAGQGANEQFF. The CDR3 DNA reads TGCGCCAGCAGCCAAGATGCGGGACAGGGGGCGAATGAGCAGTTCTTC.

This sequence joins TRBV30 and TRBJ1-1, with TRBD1 matching 8 bases. After removal of 5 bases from V and 5 bases from J, the junction contained 4 bases not matched to a gene. Germline V gene data show CDR1 as GTSNPN and CDR2 as SVGIG (reference sequence). The CDR3 has 12 amino acids. The CDR3 region has the DNA TGTGCCTGGCAGGGGGCATGGACTGAAGCTTTCTTT. Translation gives CAWQGAWTEAFF.

This sequence joins TRBV6-1 and TRBJ2-5; the D gene could be TRBD1 or TRBD2 (7 bases each). V lost 6 bases and J lost 5, with 16 bases in between. Looked up from germline, CDR1 is MNHNS and CDR2 is SASEGT. The length of the CDR3 is 14 residues. Here the CDR3 DNA reads TGTGCCAGCAGGAGGGCAGGGGGAGGGGAGACCCAGTACTTC. Translating gives CASRRAGGGETQYF.

The chain couples TRBV2 to TRBJ2-1; possibly TRBD1 for D (6 bases). CDR1 and CDR2 from the germline V gene are SNHLY and FYNNEI. The CDR3 length is 13 residues. V gave up 6 bases and J gave up 15 bases, with 21 bases separating them. The CDR3 region has the DNA TGTGCCAGCAGGCTCCGGGACAACCTGAAGGGGTTCTTC. Translating gives CASRLRDNLKGFF.